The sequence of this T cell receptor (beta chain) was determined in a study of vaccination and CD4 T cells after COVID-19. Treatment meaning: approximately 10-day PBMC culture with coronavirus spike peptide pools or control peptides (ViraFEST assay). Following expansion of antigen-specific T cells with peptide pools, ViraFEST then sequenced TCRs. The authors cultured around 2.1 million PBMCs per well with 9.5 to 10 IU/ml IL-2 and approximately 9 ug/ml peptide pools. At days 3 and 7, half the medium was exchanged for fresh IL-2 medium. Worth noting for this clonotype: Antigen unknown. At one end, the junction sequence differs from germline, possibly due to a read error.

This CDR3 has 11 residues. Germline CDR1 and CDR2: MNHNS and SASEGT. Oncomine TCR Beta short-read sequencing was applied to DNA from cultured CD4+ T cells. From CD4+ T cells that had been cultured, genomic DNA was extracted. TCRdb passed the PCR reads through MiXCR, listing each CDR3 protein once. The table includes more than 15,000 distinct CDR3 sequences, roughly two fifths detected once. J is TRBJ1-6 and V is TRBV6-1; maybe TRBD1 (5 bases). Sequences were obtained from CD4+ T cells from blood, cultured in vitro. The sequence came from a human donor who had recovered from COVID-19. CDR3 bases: TGTGCCAGCAATGAGCGGGACCACATAATTTTT. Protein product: CASNERDHIIF.